A single count supports the clone carrying this TCR beta chain. The antigen remains unidentified. The germline V gene encodes CDR1 MDHEN and CDR2 SYDVKM. Losses at the gene ends were 5 bases for V and 1 base for J; bases not matched to a gene: 7. The CDR3 totals 17 residues. This record comes from a study of circulating and synovial CD4+ cells in juvenile arthritis. The study's findings and limits: Diversity here was lower than in bulk blood CD4 cells. Circulating pathogenic-like and bulk T cells looked alike by Vbeta family usage. Circulating pathogenic-like lymphocytes shared a substantially higher fraction of CDR3 sequences with synovium than bulk blood. CPL versus bulk CD4 samples: T cell genome counts differed by at least an order of magnitude.

TCRdb keeps only in-frame clones here, not all; method: immunoSEQ multiplex PCR. The top ten clones hold 3% to 4.5% of a sample with around 14,000 clones, roughly 83% of them seen once. V is TRBV28 and J is TRBJ2-3; the match to TRBD2 covers 12 bases. This receptor was identified in a human patient with juvenile idiopathic arthritis. Some clones in this sample may be carry-over from other donors' samples. The sample taken for sequencing was CD4+ T cells from synovial fluid. CDR3 residues: CASSPPSGGGGTDTQYF. The CDR3, as DNA: TGTGCCAGCAGTCCCCCTAGCGGGGGGGGAGGCACAGATACGCAGTATTTT.